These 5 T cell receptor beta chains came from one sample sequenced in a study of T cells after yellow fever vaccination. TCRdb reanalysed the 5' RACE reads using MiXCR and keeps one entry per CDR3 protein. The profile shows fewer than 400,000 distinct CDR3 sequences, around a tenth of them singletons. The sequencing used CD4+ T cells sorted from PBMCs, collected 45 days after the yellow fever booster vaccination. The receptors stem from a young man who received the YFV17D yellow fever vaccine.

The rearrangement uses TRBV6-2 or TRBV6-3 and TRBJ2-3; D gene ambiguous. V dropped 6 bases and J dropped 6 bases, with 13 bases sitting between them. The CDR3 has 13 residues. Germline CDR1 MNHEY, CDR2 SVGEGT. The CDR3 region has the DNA TGTGCCAGCAGCGAAATAGGCAGGGATACGCAGTATTTT. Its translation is CASSEIGRDTQYF.

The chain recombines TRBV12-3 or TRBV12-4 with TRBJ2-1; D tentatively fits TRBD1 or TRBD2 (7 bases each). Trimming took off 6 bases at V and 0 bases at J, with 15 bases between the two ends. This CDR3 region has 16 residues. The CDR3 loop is CASSRWEGASYNEQFF. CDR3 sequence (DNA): TGTGCCAGCAGCCGATGGGAGGGGGCCTCCTACAATGAGCAGTTCTTC.

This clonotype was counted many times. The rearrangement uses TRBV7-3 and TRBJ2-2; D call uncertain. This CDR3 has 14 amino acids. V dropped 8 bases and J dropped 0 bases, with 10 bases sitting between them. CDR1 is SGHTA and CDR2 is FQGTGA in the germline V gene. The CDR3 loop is CASSPGPNTGELFF. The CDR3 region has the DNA TGTGCCAGCTCACCCGGGCCGAACACCGGGGAGCTGTTTTTT.

CDR3 sequence: CSVSLIRGLMHEQYF. The DNA for the CDR3 is TGCAGCGTGTCCCTTATAAGAGGGTTGATGCACGAGCAGTACTTC. V gene TRBV29-1 combines with J gene TRBJ2-7, with D possibly TRBD2 on 5 matching bases. Germline CDR1 SQVTM, CDR2 ANQGSEA. The CDR3 loop spans 15 amino acids. Trimming shortened V by 6 bases and J by 5 bases, and 23 bases separated the two germline ends.

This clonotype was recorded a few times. Here the CDR3 reads CASSLPLAGQTQYF. The CDR3 nucleotides are TGTGCCAGCAGTTTACCCCTAGCGGGACAGACCCAGTACTTC. The J gene is TRBJ2-5, the V gene TRBV28, with 9 bases that match TRBD2. J was trimmed by 6 bases and V by 2 bases; bases with no gene match: 4. Germline lookup yields CDR1 MDHEN and CDR2 SYDVKM. The CDR3 has 14 residues. Supplemented by reference TRBV28 and TRBJ2-5, the full variable domain reads DVKVTQSSRYLVKRTGEKVFLECVQDMDHENMFWYRQDPGLGLRLIYFSYDVKMKEKGDIPEGYSVSREKKERFSLILESASTNQTSMYLCASSLPLAGQTQYFGPGTRLLVL.